The 10 T cell receptor beta chains in this list originate from one sample, sequenced in a study of spatial heterogeneity in lung cancer. Time point specified: sample taken at primary tumor resection. General study points: One measure, the expanded intratumoral alpha and beta TCR count, tracked tumor mutation counts.

These receptors are not linked to any known antigen. In TCRdb, the 5' RACE reads were re-called with MiXCR into one record per CDR3 protein. The data show some 3,200 distinct CDR3 sequences, 17% seen once. Specimen: lung tumor tissue, collected at surgery. All receptors derive from a male donor with early-stage non-small cell lung cancer.

By proportion, this clonotype is medium-sized. The library was built for alpha chains, so this beta chain is an off-target read and its size means little. The chain couples TRBV19 to TRBJ1-5, with D hard to call. The CDR3 is 13 amino acids. V was trimmed by 6 bases and J by 0 bases, leaving 6 bases between them. The germline V gene encodes CDR1 LNHDA and CDR2 SQIVND (reference sequence). The CDR3 DNA is TGTGCCAGTAGAGGAATTAGCAATCAGCCCCAGCATTTT. Its translation is CASRGISNQPQHF.

This clonotype appeared a few times. This beta chain is an off-target read within a library intended for alpha chains, so its frequency means little. V gene TRBV2 combines with J gene TRBJ2-7; D assignment may be TRBD1 or TRBD2 (5 bases each). This CDR3 comprises 15 residues. Germline V gives CDR1 SNHLY, CDR2 FYNNEI. The germline V and J ends were trimmed by 0 bases and 3 bases, with 12 bases remaining between them. The CDR3 DNA reads as TGTGCCAGCAGTGAAGCGCAGGGACCTTTCTACGAGCAGTACTTC. Protein sequence: CASSEAQGPFYEQYF.

This clonotype was found many times. This beta chain was picked up by a library intended for alpha chains and is off target, so its count carries little meaning. This chain uses TRBV2 with TRBJ2-1, with 9 nucleotides matching TRBD2. CDR1 and CDR2 from the germline V gene are SNHLY and FYNNEI. The CDR3 runs 14 residues. The V segment lost 1 base and the J segment 7 bases; nucleotides outside the gene matches: 2. The CDR3 is CASSEDSGGNEQFF. CDR3 in DNA: TGTGCCAGCAGTGAAGATAGCGGGGGTAATGAGCAGTTCTTC.

This clonotype was counted many times. This beta chain is a stray read from a library made for alpha chains; its abundance is not meaningful. The J gene is TRBJ1-2, the V gene TRBV6-5; D is ambiguous. Germline V lookup: CDR1 MNHEY, CDR2 SVGAGI. Trimming shortened V by 2 bases and J by 8 bases, and 12 bases separated the two germline ends. This CDR3 contains 13 residues. The CDR3 sequence is CASSYTRSGGYTF. The CDR3 nucleotides are TGTGCCAGCAGTTACACGAGGTCGGGGGGCTACACCTTC.

Details on this clonotype: The library was designed around alpha chains, so this beta chain is a stray read whose abundance carries little weight. The genes are TRBV10-2 and TRBJ2-3, with TRBD2 matching over 9 bases. Germline lookup yields CDR1 WSHSY and CDR2 SAAADI. There are 15 residues in the CDR3. Trimming at V came to 5 bases and at J to 6 bases, leaving 9 bases not matched to a gene. Here the CDR3 reads CASSPTSGWSDTQYF. CDR3 bases: TGCGCCAGCAGTCCTACTAGCGGGTGGTCCGATACGCAGTATTTT.

By share of the sample, this clonotype is large. The size of this beta chain means little, since it is a stray read in a library made for alpha chains. The chain uses TRBV6-2 or TRBV6-3 and TRBJ1-1; D is unclear. The V end lost 10 bases, the J end lost 2 bases, and 14 bases lay between the germline ends. Germline CDR1 reads MNHEY; CDR2 reads SVGEGT. The CDR3 covers 13 residues. This chain's CDR3 is CAIGVYLNTEAFF. The CDR3 DNA reads TGTGCCATCGGGGTGTACTTAAACACTGAAGCTTTCTTT.

In its sample, this clonotype ranks as medium-sized. The junction departs from germline at one end; a sequencing error may be responsible. This beta chain is an off-target read within a library intended for alpha chains, so its frequency means little. J is TRBJ2-5 and V is TRBV7-7; D is unclear. The CDR3 contains 15 residues. CDR1 is SSHAT and CDR2 is FNYEAQ in the germline V gene (reference sequence). Here the CDR3 reads CASSLGSGPQETQYF. The CDR3 region has the DNA TGTGCTAGCAGCTTAGGATCCGGTCCCCAAGAGACCCAGTACTTC. The variable domain in full, with the rest retrieved from reference TRBV7-7 and TRBJ2-5, is GAGVSQSPRYKVTKRGQDVTLRCDPISSHATLYWYQQALGQGPEFLTYFNYEAQPDKSGLPSDRFSAERPEGSISTLTIQRTEQRDSAMYRCASSLGSGPQETQYFGPGTRLLVL.

This clonotype ranks as medium-sized (0.01 to 0.1%). Germline and junction disagree at one end, which may indicate a read error. This beta chain is an off-target read within a library intended for alpha chains, so its frequency means little. The V and J genes are TRBV7-7 and TRBJ2-7; 7 nucleotides match TRBD2. Germline CDR1 reads SSHAT; CDR2 reads FNYEAQ (reference sequence). This CDR3 is 13 amino acids long. CDR3 DNA sequence: TGTGCTAGCAGCCATAGTGGGAGGGACGAGCAGTACTTC. Amino acid sequence: CASSHSGRDEQYF. Together with reference TRBV7-7 and TRBJ2-7, the CDR3 gives the full variable domain: GAGVSQSPRYKVTKRGQDVTLRCDPISSHATLYWYQQALGQGPEFLTYFNYEAQPDKSGLPSDRFSAERPEGSISTLTIQRTEQRDSAMYRCASSHSGRDEQYFGPGTRLTVT.

Concerning this clonotype: The size of this beta chain means little, since it is a stray read in a library made for alpha chains. The genes are TRBV20-1 and TRBJ2-1; no reliable D call. CDR1 and CDR2 from the germline V gene are DFQATT and SNEGSKA (reference sequence). The CDR3 totals 11 residues. V lost 6 bases to trimming and J lost 5 bases, with 8 bases between them. The CDR3 sequence is CSAKGNNEQFF. The CDR3 bases are TGCAGTGCAAAGGGTAACAATGAGCAGTTCTTC.

By proportion, this clonotype is medium-sized. Because this beta chain is a stray read in a library intended to capture alpha chains, its abundance should not be given much weight. The J gene is TRBJ1-6, the V gene TRBV11-2; unclear D gene. V gave up 2 bases and J gave up 5 bases, with 13 bases separating them. CDR3 size: 16 residues. The germline V gene encodes CDR1 SGHAT and CDR2 FQNNGV. DNA of the CDR3: TGTGCCAGCAGCTTACTTCCGACCCGAAATAATTCACCCCTCCACTTT. Protein product: CASSLLPTRNNSPLHF.